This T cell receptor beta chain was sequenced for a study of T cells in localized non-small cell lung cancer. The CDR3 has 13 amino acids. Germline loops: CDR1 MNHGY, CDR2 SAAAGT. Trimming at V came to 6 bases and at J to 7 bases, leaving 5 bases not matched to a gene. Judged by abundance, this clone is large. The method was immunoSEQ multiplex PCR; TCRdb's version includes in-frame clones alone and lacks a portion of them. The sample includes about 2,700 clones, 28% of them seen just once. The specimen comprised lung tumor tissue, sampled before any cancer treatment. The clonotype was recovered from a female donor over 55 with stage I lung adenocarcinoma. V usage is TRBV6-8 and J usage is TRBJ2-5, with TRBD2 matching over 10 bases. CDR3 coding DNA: TGTGCCAGCAGGGGGACTAGCGTTGGGACCCAGTACTTC. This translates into CASRGTSVGTQYF.